This is a list of T cell receptor beta chains from one sample in a study of blood T cell repertoires in COVID-19. The assay was immunoSEQ multiplex PCR, and TCRdb's table has in-frame clones only and misses some. The sample carries around 60,000 clones, roughly 84% recorded once. The sequenced sample was peripheral blood. These receptor sequences come from a man aged 55 to 69 with COVID-19, enrolled during active disease. Both conserved end residues are part of each CDR3. The order of the fields is V gene, CDR3 length, clone size, J gene, D gene, CDR3 protein, CDR3 DNA. A D gene is named only where the DNA matches it firmly. Clone sizes are given selectively: once, few, many, or a class where the clone is expanded.

v_call: TRBV5-1; cdr3_length: 13; clone_size: NA; j_call: TRBJ1-2; d_call: NA; cdr3_aa: CASSPDNDYGYTF; cdr3_nt: TGCGCCAGCAGTCCCGACAACGACTATGGCTACACCTTC
v_call: TRBV10-1; cdr3_length: 13; clone_size: once; j_call: TRBJ2-3; d_call: NA; cdr3_aa: CASSEGTTDTQYF; cdr3_nt: TGCGCCAGCAGTGAGGGCACCACAGATACGCAGTATTTT
v_call: TRBV2; cdr3_length: 14; clone_size: NA; j_call: TRBJ1-5; d_call: NA; cdr3_aa: CASSGGGSNQPQHF; cdr3_nt: TGTGCCAGCAGTGGCGGCGGTAGCAATCAGCCCCAGCATTTT
v_call: TRBV9; cdr3_length: 15; clone_size: NA; j_call: TRBJ2-1; d_call: NA; cdr3_aa: CASSGGLSSYNEQFF; cdr3_nt: TGTGCCAGCAGCGGTGGACTGAGCTCCTACAATGAGCAGTTCTTC
v_call: TRBV12-3/TRBV12-4; cdr3_length: 13; clone_size: NA; j_call: TRBJ1-4; d_call: TRBD1; cdr3_aa: CASSPTGNEKLFF; cdr3_nt: TGTGCCAGCAGTCCGACAGGGAACGAAAAACTGTTTTTT
v_call: TRBV30; cdr3_length: 15; clone_size: NA; j_call: TRBJ1-3; d_call: NA; cdr3_aa: CAWSVLRTGGNTIYF; cdr3_nt: TGTGCCTGGAGTGTACTCCGCACGGGGGGAAACACCATATATTTT
v_call: TRBV9; cdr3_length: 13; clone_size: NA; j_call: TRBJ1-4; d_call: TRBD1; cdr3_aa: CARTGALNEKLFF; cdr3_nt: TGTGCCAGAACAGGGGCTTTGAATGAAAAACTGTTTTTT
v_call: TRBV3-1/TRBV3-2; cdr3_length: 17; clone_size: once; j_call: TRBJ1-3; d_call: TRBD1; cdr3_aa: CASSQDIGTGSGNTIYF; cdr3_nt: TGTGCCAGCAGCCAAGATATAGGGACAGGATCTGGAAACACCATATATTTT
v_call: TRBV5-1; cdr3_length: 13; clone_size: NA; j_call: TRBJ2-1; d_call: TRBD2; cdr3_aa: CASSDLGGNEQFF; cdr3_nt: TGCGCCAGCAGCGATTTGGGGGGGAATGAGCAGTTCTTC
v_call: TRBV11-2; cdr3_length: 13; clone_size: NA; j_call: TRBJ2-2; d_call: NA; cdr3_aa: CASSPRSAGELFF; cdr3_nt: TGTGCCAGCAGCCCCCGGAGCGCCGGGGAGCTGTTTTTT
v_call: TRBV19; cdr3_length: 18; clone_size: NA; j_call: TRBJ2-7; d_call: TRBD2; cdr3_aa: CASSIQGLAGGRPAEQYF; cdr3_nt: TGTGCCAGTAGTATCCAGGGACTAGCGGGAGGGCGACCCGCCGAGCAGTACTTC
v_call: TRBV7-9; cdr3_length: 16; clone_size: NA; j_call: TRBJ2-7; d_call: TRBD1; cdr3_aa: CASSLAASGGKYEQYF; cdr3_nt: TGTGCCAGCAGCTTAGCAGCGTCAGGGGGAAAGTACGAGCAGTACTTC